The 21 T cell receptor beta chains presented below share a single source sample, sequenced in a study of T cell repertoires in cytomegalovirus infection. Via MiXCR, TCRdb re-called the reads, giving one row per CDR3 protein. The data contain about 190,000 distinct CDR3 sequences, approximately 28% of them singletons. Sample: PBMCs. The source is a human donor in good health (CMV status not recorded). Some clones in this sample may be carry-over from other donors' samples.

This clonotype was picked up a small number of times. The rearrangement links TRBV20-1 to TRBJ1-6, with TRBD1 identical over 11 bases. The germline CDR1 and CDR2 sequences are DFQATT and SNEGSKA (reference sequence). V lost 5 bases and J lost 10; bases outside the gene matches: 7. This CDR3 has 14 residues. CDR3 DNA: TGCAGTGCTCAACCTGGACAGGGGGCCTCACCCCTCCACTTT. Translation: CSAQPGQGASPLHF.

This clonotype was observed a handful of times. V is TRBV19 and J is TRBJ2-7; D is possibly TRBD1 (5 bases). CDR3 length: 13 amino acids. V gave up 6 bases and J gave up 3 bases, with 12 bases separating them. Germline CDR1 and CDR2: LNHDA and SQIVND (reference sequence). CDR3 loop: CASSGDSDYEQYF. The CDR3 DNA reads as TGTGCCAGTAGCGGCGACAGCGACTACGAGCAGTACTTC.

Only a few counts were recorded for this clonotype. CDR3 DNA: TGTGCCAGCAGCCTGGACAGGGAATCTAGCGAGCAGTACTTC. This sequence encodes CASSLDRESSEQYF. V gene TRBV7-2 combines with J gene TRBJ2-7; 8 bases line up with TRBD1. Germline assignment: CDR1 SGHTA and CDR2 FQGNSA. This CDR3 has 14 residues. V lost 5 bases and J lost 6; bases outside the gene matches: 9.

This clonotype was observed a handful of times. J is TRBJ1-5 and V is TRBV12-3 or TRBV12-4, with TRBD1 as a possible D gene (6 bases). The V end was cut by 3 bases, the J end by 6 bases, with 15 bases between. This CDR3 has 15 residues. The CDR3: CASSLTDSKGQPQHF. The CDR3 bases are TGTGCCAGCAGTTTGACGGACAGCAAAGGTCAGCCCCAGCATTTT.

This chain links TRBV2 with TRBJ1-6; 10 bases match TRBD1. V lost 5 bases and J lost 12; bases outside the gene matches: 10. The length of the CDR3 is 15 residues. Germline V gene sequence: CDR1 SNHLY, CDR2 FYNNEI. The DNA for the CDR3 is TGTGCCAGCAGTATCGGACAGGGGGTTAGTAAACCCCTCCACTTT. Translating gives CASSIGQGVSKPLHF.

The V gene is TRBV7-2, the J gene TRBJ1-3; tentative D call: TRBD1 (6 bases). V was pared by 4 bases and J by 0 bases, with 10 bases between. The CDR3 contains 15 residues. CDR1 is SGHTA, CDR2 FQGNSA, per germline. The CDR3 DNA reads TGTGCCAGCAGCTACGCGGACAGCTCTGGAAACACCATATATTTT. Protein sequence: CASSYADSSGNTIYF.

The rearrangement joins TRBV5-4 to TRBJ2-1; TRBD2 aligns across 15 bases. The germline V gene has CDR1 SGHNT and CDR2 YYREEE (reference sequence). CDR3 length: 19 residues. Trimming cost V 4 bases and J 5 bases; bases outside gene matches: 13. The CDR3 nucleotides are TGTGCCAGCAGCGACTCCGGGACTAGCGGGGGGCTGCGGCACAATGAGCAGTTCTTC. The encoded protein is CASSDSGTSGGLRHNEQFF.

There are many counts of this clonotype. The CDR3, as DNA: TGCGCCAGCAGCCAACGGGACCGAAGCTCCTACAATGAGCAGTTCTTC. Encoded protein: CASSQRDRSSYNEQFF. The chain employs TRBV4-1 and TRBJ2-1; either TRBD1 or TRBD2 may supply D (5 bases each). V was shortened by 2 bases and J by 0 bases, with 11 bases between the two germline ends. Per the germline V gene, CDR1 is MGHRA and CDR2 is YSYEKL. CDR3 length: 16 amino acids.

This clonotype has more than one count but fewer than ten. The genes are TRBV9 and TRBJ2-7, with D perhaps matching TRBD1 or TRBD2 (6 bases each). Germline CDR1 SGDLS, CDR2 YYNGEE. V lost 3 bases, J lost 1 base, and 17 bases lay in between. This CDR3 contains 16 residues. The CDR3 loop is CASSARTVGTSYEQYF. Here the CDR3 DNA reads TGTGCCAGCAGCGCCCGGACAGTGGGGACTTCCTACGAGCAGTACTTC.

J is TRBJ1-2 and V is TRBV6-5; D uncertain. This CDR3 contains 12 residues. V lost 4 bases to trimming and J lost 3 bases, with 6 bases between them. CDR1 and CDR2 (germline): MNHEY, SVGAGI. The CDR3 protein is CASSSLYYGYTF. Here the CDR3 DNA reads TGTGCCAGCAGTTCACTGTACTATGGCTACACCTTC.

This clonotype turned up a few times. The chain joins TRBV19 to TRBJ1-1, with 10 bases fitting TRBD1. CDR1 is LNHDA and CDR2 is SQIVND in the germline V gene (reference sequence). J was trimmed by 3 bases and V by 5 bases; bases with no gene match: 9. This CDR3 has 16 residues. The CDR3 nucleotides are TGTGCCAGTAGTCCGTCGGGACAGGGGATCTACACTGAAGCTTTCTTT. Protein: CASSPSGQGIYTEAFF.

V is TRBV14 and J is TRBJ1-2, with 8 bases matching TRBD1. The germline gives CDR1 SGHDN, CDR2 FVKESK. CDR3 length: 15 residues. V was pared by 4 bases and J by 8 bases, with 12 bases of the junction left unmatched. The CDR3 reads CASSPLDRGLAGYTF. The CDR3 bases are TGTGCCAGCAGCCCTCTCGACAGGGGCCTTGCAGGCTACACCTTC.

The CDR3 bases are TGCAGCGTTGAAGATCCGGGCCCAGCTAACTATGGCTACACCTTC. Translating it yields CSVEDPGPANYGYTF. The chain uses TRBV29-1 and TRBJ1-2; D is unclear. V lost 0 bases to trimming and J lost 0 bases, with 11 bases between them. The CDR3 loop spans 15 amino acids. CDR1 is SQVTM and CDR2 is ANQGSEA in the germline V gene. Complete variable domain (other parts from reference TRBV29-1 and TRBJ1-2): SAVISQKPSRDICQRGTSLTIQCQVDSQVTMMFWYRQQPGQSLTLIATANQGSEATYESGFVIDKFPISRPNLTFSTLTVSNMSPEDSSIYLCSVEDPGPANYGYTFGSGTRLTVV.

This clonotype appeared many times. The DNA of the CDR3 is TGTGCCAGCAGCCTTACTCAATTCCGGACAGTAGCAACTAATGAAAAACTGTTTTTT. Translating gives CASSLTQFRTVATNEKLFF. V and J are TRBV6-2 or TRBV6-3 and TRBJ1-4; weak D call: TRBD1 (6 bases). CDR1 and CDR2 (germline): MNHEY, SVGEGT. V lost 6 bases, J lost 0 bases, and 23 bases lay in between. The CDR3 loop spans 19 amino acids.

V usage is TRBV20-1 and J usage is TRBJ1-1; D is ambiguous. V lost 1 base, J lost 6 bases, and 15 bases lay in between. Germline V gene data show CDR1 as DFQATT and CDR2 as SNEGSKA (reference sequence). The CDR3 loop spans 14 amino acids. As DNA, the CDR3 is TGCAGTGCTAGAGGCCCCCTCAGGCCTGCTGAAGCTTTCTTT. Translated: CSARGPLRPAEAFF.

This chain's CDR3 is CSARDSTSGDLYEQYF. Written as DNA, the CDR3 is TGCAGTGCTAGAGATTCGACTAGCGGGGACCTCTACGAGCAGTACTTC. This chain uses TRBV20-1 with TRBJ2-7, with TRBD2 matching over 11 bases. Trimming at V came to 0 bases and at J to 3 bases, leaving 7 bases not matched to a gene. The CDR3 loop spans 16 amino acids. Germline V gives CDR1 DFQATT, CDR2 SNEGSKA (reference sequence).

The V gene is TRBV12-5, the J gene TRBJ2-3, with D uncertain. CDR3 length: 11 residues. Looked up from germline, CDR1 is LGHNT and CDR2 is FRNRAP. V lost 3 bases and J lost 4, with 2 bases in between. The CDR3 nucleotides are TGTGCTAGTGGTTTCTCAGATACGCAGTATTTT. As protein: CASGFSDTQYF.

The chain is built from TRBV7-2 and TRBJ1-5; D might be TRBD1 (6 bases). V lost 5 bases, J lost 7 bases, and 15 bases lay in between. CDR1 SGHTA and CDR2 FQGNSA come from the germline V gene. This CDR3 has 14 amino acids. The chain's CDR3 is CASSPQGSFQPQHF. CDR3 coding DNA: TGTGCCAGCAGCCCGCAGGGGTCATTCCAGCCCCAGCATTTT. Together with reference TRBV7-2 and TRBJ1-5, the CDR3 gives the full variable domain: GAGVSQSPSNKVTEKGKDVELRCDPISGHTALYWYRQSLGQGLEFLIYFQGNSAPDKSGLPSDRFSAERTGGSVSTLTIQRTQQEDSAVYLCASSPQGSFQPQHFGDGTRLSIL.

This clonotype was counted many times. The chain uses TRBV7-8 and TRBJ2-7; a weak D match, TRBD1 (6 bases). CDR3 length: 14 amino acids. Germline CDR1 is SGHVS and CDR2 is FQNEAQ. Trimming took 5 bases from V and 6 from J, leaving 17 bases between them. This CDR3 reads CASSSRGSFFEQYF. In DNA, the CDR3 is TGTGCCAGCAGCAGCAGGGGCAGCTTTTTCGAGCAGTACTTC.

The chain combines TRBV6-2 or TRBV6-3 with TRBJ2-7, with D possibly being TRBD1 (5 bases). Germline CDR1 reads MNHEY; CDR2 reads SVGEGT. The CDR3 covers 13 residues. Trimming pared 6 bases from V and 1 base from J, leaving 10 bases between. The CDR3 reads CASSLDKSYEQYF. CDR3 DNA sequence: TGTGCCAGCAGCCTGGACAAGTCCTACGAGCAGTACTTC.

The chain links TRBV20-1 to TRBJ1-4; 7 nucleotides line up with TRBD1. Trimming took 5 bases from V and 2 from J; bases not matched to a gene: 11. Germline values: CDR1 DFQATT, CDR2 SNEGSKA (reference sequence). The CDR3 totals 16 residues. The CDR3 loop is CSASDRASSTNEKLFF. As DNA, the CDR3 is TGCAGTGCTTCCGACAGGGCCTCGTCTACTAATGAAAAACTGTTTTTT.